These T cell receptor beta chains were read from a single sample in a study of T cells in Graves' hyperthyroidism and ophthalmopathy. TCRdb redid the calling of the multiplex PCR reads with MiXCR, one entry per CDR3 protein. The sample consists of hundreds of thousands of distinct CDR3 sequences, less than 15% of them appearing once. Sequencing was carried out using blood. Every receptor here comes from a woman between 18 and 29 years old with Graves' hyperthyroidism. CDR3s include the opening cysteine and the closing phenylalanine or tryptophan. The order of the fields is V gene, clone size, J gene, D gene, CDR3 protein, CDR3 DNA. The D gene is left open where the match is weak. Rows give clone size only sometimes, using once, few, many, or a class for an expanded clone.

V: TRBV11-2; size: few; J: TRBJ2-3; D: TRBD1; CDR3: CASSLRTGLWDTQYF; DNA: TGTGCCAGCAGCCTACGGACAGGGCTTTGGGATACGCAGTATTTT
V: TRBV12-3/TRBV12-4; size: many; J: TRBJ2-1; D: NA; CDR3: CASRRQGGYNEQFF; DNA: TGTGCCAGCAGACGGCAGGGAGGCTACAATGAGCAGTTCTTC
V: TRBV4-1; size: few; J: TRBJ2-2; D: TRBD1; CDR3: CASSQVRQGRRTGELFF; DNA: TGCGCCAGCAGCCAAGTCAGACAGGGTCGACGGACCGGGGAGCTGTTTTTT
V: TRBV11-2; size: many; J: TRBJ2-2; D: TRBD2; CDR3: CASSSPIAGKAGELFF; DNA: TGTGCCAGCAGCTCCCCTATAGCGGGAAAGGCCGGGGAGCTGTTTTTT
V: TRBV7-2; size: few; J: TRBJ1-2; D: NA; CDR3: CASSFDSDLGYTF; DNA: TGTGCCAGCAGCTTCGACAGTGATCTCGGCTACACCTTC
V: TRBV7-8; size: NA; J: TRBJ2-7; D: TRBD2; CDR3: CASSKRDSRYEQYF; DNA: TGTGCCAGCAGCAAGCGGGACTCACGCTACGAGCAGTACTTC
V: TRBV4-1; size: NA; J: TRBJ2-7; D: NA; CDR3: CASSQDPLSSRLASYEQYF; DNA: TGCGCCAGCAGCCAAGATCCCCTATCCTCGAGGTTAGCGTCATACGAGCAGTACTTC
V: TRBV24-1; size: many; J: TRBJ2-7; D: NA; CDR3: CATSDRYEQYF; DNA: TGTGCCACCAGTGACCGCTACGAGCAGTACTTC
V: TRBV11-2; size: many; J: TRBJ2-2; D: NA; CDR3: CASSLGGGTGELFF; DNA: TGTGCCAGCAGCCTAGGGGGAGGAACCGGGGAGCTGTTTTTT
V: TRBV20-1; size: NA; J: TRBJ2-1; D: NA; CDR3: CSATDPRRYNEQFF; DNA: TGCAGTGCTACTGACCCGCGAAGGTACAATGAGCAGTTCTTC